The 23 T cell receptor beta chains given below trace back to one sample, sequenced in a study of blood T cell repertoires in COVID-19. Using immunoSEQ multiplex PCR, the repertoire was profiled, and TCRdb retains in-frame clones only, with some absent. The data hold 73,000 or so clones, with more than 80% observed a single time. Sequencing was carried out using peripheral blood. These receptors were obtained from a man between 25 and 39 years old with acute or convalescent COVID-19.

The chain is built from TRBV28 and TRBJ2-7; TRBD1 might be the D (6 bases). This CDR3 is 15 amino acids long. Germline CDR1 is MDHEN and CDR2 is SYDVKM. Trimming cost V 6 bases and J 3 bases, with 18 bases left between them. CDR3 in amino acids: CASSYRDTINYEQYF. The CDR3 nucleotides are TGTGCCAGCAGCTACCGGGACACTATCAACTACGAGCAGTACTTC.

This chain connects TRBV5-1 to TRBJ2-1, with 14 bases fitting TRBD2. Germline values: CDR1 SGHRS, CDR2 YFSETQ. With 3 bases clipped from V and 4 bases from J, the junction kept 3 bases outside the gene matches. The CDR3 is made up of 16 amino acids. CDR3 region: CASSSGLAGVYNEQFF. The DNA for the CDR3 is TGCGCCAGCAGCTCGGGACTAGCGGGAGTGTACAATGAGCAGTTCTTC.

The J gene is TRBJ1-1, the V gene TRBV18; 9 positions agree with TRBD1. Trimming at V came to 3 bases and at J to 0 bases, leaving 8 bases not matched to a gene. The CDR3 extends over 17 amino acids. Germline CDR1 is KGHSH and CDR2 is LQKENI. The CDR3 sequence is CASSPSKTGGLNTEAFF. CDR3 coding DNA: TGTGCCAGCTCACCTTCGAAAACAGGGGGCCTGAACACTGAAGCTTTCTTT.

The chain links TRBV2 to TRBJ2-3; D gene uncertain. From germline, CDR1 is SNHLY and CDR2 FYNNEI. Trimming cost V 6 bases and J 6 bases, with 16 bases left between them. This CDR3 spans 14 amino acids. CDR3 sequence (DNA): TGTGCCAGCAGCGATGCAGTCGGAGAGGATACGCAGTATTTT. Translation gives CASSDAVGEDTQYF.

The CDR3 reads CASSVRQGGSPLHF. The CDR3 region has the DNA TGTGCCAGCAGTGTTCGACAGGGTGGCTCACCCCTCCACTTT. This chain uses TRBV28 with TRBJ1-6, with 7 bases lining up with TRBD1. The CDR3 contains 14 residues. The V segment lost 5 bases and the J segment 10 bases; nucleotides outside the gene matches: 8. Germline V gives CDR1 MDHEN, CDR2 SYDVKM.

This clone was observed a single time. This chain connects TRBV11-2 to TRBJ2-3, with D possibly being TRBD2 (6 bases). Germline V CDR1 and CDR2: SGHAT, FQNNGV. Trimming left V 1 base short and J 2 bases short, with 13 bases between. This CDR3 region has 16 residues. The DNA for the CDR3 is TGTGCCAGCAGCTTAGGGGTTAGCGGAGACACAGATACGCAGTATTTT. Translated: CASSLGVSGDTDTQYF.

The chain has TRBV18 and TRBJ2-1; D is unclear. The CDR3 is 13 amino acids. Germline CDR1 KGHSH, CDR2 LQKENI. With 0 bases removed from V and 6 bases from J, the gap between germline ends came to 6 bases. CDR3 in DNA: TGTGCCAGCTCACCACCAAGCCTCAATGAGCAGTTCTTC. Its protein product is CASSPPSLNEQFF.

The rearrangement joins TRBV12-2 to TRBJ2-7; the DNA was not used to check the table's D call, TRBD2. TRBV12-2 is recorded as a pseudogene. The CDR3 consists of 12 residues. The CDR3 sequence: CASRLPGLAEYF. The CDR3 bases are TGTGCAAGTCGGCTCCCGGGACTAGCAGAGTACTTC.

The sample holds one count of this clone. The chain links TRBV6-2 or TRBV6-3 to TRBJ2-2, with 11 nucleotides matching TRBD2. The trim removed 5 bases at V and 7 bases at J, leaving 15 bases unmatched. The CDR3 consists of 18 residues. CDR1 MNHEY and CDR2 SVGEGT come from the germline V gene. The CDR3 region is CASSKVTSGRKRDGELFF. DNA for the CDR3: TGTGCCAGCAGTAAGGTTACTAGCGGGAGAAAGAGGGACGGGGAGCTGTTTTTT.

Here the CDR3 reads CASSSRSGNTEAFF. The CDR3 nucleotides are TGTGCCAGCAGCTCCCGGTCAGGGAACACTGAAGCTTTCTTT. The rearrangement joins TRBV7-9 to TRBJ1-1, with D hard to call. CDR3 length: 14 amino acids. Germline CDR1 is SEHNR and CDR2 is FQNEAQ (reference sequence). Trimming shortened V by 4 bases and J by 1 base, and 10 bases separated the two germline ends.

This clone has just a few counts. The chain has TRBV10-2 and TRBJ2-5; TRBD2 might be the D (6 bases). V lost 6 bases, J lost 4 bases, and 18 bases lay in between. CDR1 WSHSY and CDR2 SAAADI come from the germline V gene. The CDR3 sequence is 15 residues long. As DNA, the CDR3 is TGCGCCAGCAGCCGGAGCGGGCCCATTGGAGAGACCCAGTACTTC. Residues: CASSRSGPIGETQYF.

The chain combines TRBV19 with TRBJ2-7, with 9 positions matching TRBD2. This CDR3 spans 13 amino acids. CDR1 and CDR2 (germline): LNHDA, SQIVND (reference sequence). V dropped 5 bases and J dropped 6; count of bases not matched to a gene: 5. CDR3 region: CASSSFSGSEQYF. In DNA form, the CDR3 reads TGTGCCAGTAGTTCCTTTAGCGGGAGCGAGCAGTACTTC.

This CDR3 reads CASSQGAGNGNTIYF. The CDR3 DNA sequence: TGTGCCAGCAGCCAAGGTGCCGGGAATGGAAACACCATATATTTT. This chain connects TRBV3-1 (or the pseudogene TRBV3-2) to TRBJ1-3; D ambiguous. The CDR3 runs 15 residues. The germline V and J ends were trimmed by 1 base and 3 bases, with 10 bases remaining between them. Germline loops: CDR1 LGHDT, CDR2 YNNKEL (reference sequence).

The genes are TRBV18 and TRBJ1-1, with TRBD1 as a possible D gene (6 bases). The CDR3 sequence is 14 residues long. The V end lost 5 bases, the J end lost 2 bases, and 12 bases lay between the germline ends. CDR1 is KGHSH, CDR2 LQKENI, per germline. CDR3 amino acids: CASSASGQNTEAFF. In DNA, the CDR3 is TGTGCCAGCTCAGCGTCGGGACAAAACACTGAAGCTTTCTTT.

This sequence joins TRBV5-6 and TRBJ2-5; D is possibly TRBD2 (5 bases). Trimming removed 0 bases at V and 5 bases at J, with 11 bases between. Germline CDR1 is SGHDT and CDR2 is YYEEEE. The CDR3 is 14 residues long. The DNA for the CDR3 is TGTGCCAGCAGCTTGGTCTCCCCGGGGGAGACCCAGTACTTC. It translates to CASSLVSPGETQYF.

The chain is built from TRBV9 and TRBJ1-2; D gene unclear. Trimming shortened V by 3 bases and J by 8 bases, and 14 bases separated the two germline ends. CDR1 SGDLS and CDR2 YYNGEE come from the germline V gene. The CDR3 spans 13 residues. This chain's CDR3 is CASSDREPGGYTF. CDR3 DNA sequence: TGTGCCAGCAGCGACCGGGAGCCAGGAGGCTACACCTTC.

The chain combines TRBV7-2 with TRBJ2-2, with 10 positions matching TRBD2. This CDR3 has 15 residues. Trimming cost V 1 base and J 6 bases; bases outside gene matches: 2. The germline V gene has CDR1 SGHTA and CDR2 FQGNSA. Here the CDR3 reads CASSLGSGRSGELFF. The CDR3 nucleotides are TGTGCCAGCAGCTTAGGTAGCGGGAGGTCCGGGGAGCTGTTTTTT.

The chain recombines TRBV28 with TRBJ1-2, with 7 bases that match TRBD1. V lost 5 bases and J lost 4; bases outside the gene matches: 7. The CDR3 is 14 residues long. The germline gives CDR1 MDHEN, CDR2 SYDVKM. For the CDR3, the DNA is TGTGCCAGCAGTCGTACCGGACAGGCCTATGGCTACACCTTC. It specifies CASSRTGQAYGYTF.

V is TRBV2 and J is TRBJ2-5; 10 nucleotides align to TRBD2. Losses at the gene ends were 11 bases for V and 5 bases for J; bases not matched to a gene: 8. Germline assignment: CDR1 SNHLY and CDR2 FYNNEI. The CDR3 contains 13 residues. CDR3 region: CAGKGLAPETQYF. CDR3 in DNA: TGTGCCGGGAAGGGACTAGCGCCCGAGACCCAGTACTTC.

The chain joins TRBV27 to TRBJ1-6, with D unclear. The germline V gene has CDR1 MNHEY and CDR2 SMNVEV (reference sequence). The CDR3 contains 14 residues. V lost 1 base and J lost 6, with 7 bases in between. The CDR3 coding sequence is TGTGCCAGCAGTTTATTGGAGACTAATTCACCCCTCCACTTT. Protein product: CASSLLETNSPLHF.

This chain links TRBV19 with TRBJ1-1; 7 bases match TRBD1. Germline V lookup: CDR1 LNHDA, CDR2 SQIVND (reference sequence). CDR3 length: 12 residues. Losses at the gene ends were 4 bases for V and 11 bases for J; bases not matched to a gene: 7. CDR3 sequence reads: CASSTRQGAAFF. The CDR3 nucleotides read TGTGCCAGTAGTACCAGACAGGGAGCGGCTTTCTTT.

This chain connects TRBV28 to TRBJ1-5, with TRBD1 matching 10 bases. Losses at the gene ends were 6 bases for V and 5 bases for J; bases not matched to a gene: 7. Germline CDR1 reads MDHEN; CDR2 reads SYDVKM. The CDR3 sequence is 15 residues long. Written as DNA, the CDR3 is TGTGCCAGCAGCCGGACAGGGGGGAGGTATCAGCCCCAGCATTTT. Protein: CASSRTGGRYQPQHF.

V and J are TRBV10-3 and TRBJ2-1, with a possible D match to TRBD1 (5 bases). Germline CDR1 reads ENHRY; CDR2 reads SYGVKD. CDR3 length equals 15 residues. V was clipped by 4 bases and J by 13 bases, with 23 bases between them. CDR3 nucleotides: TGTGCCATCAGTGTCGGGCAGGGCTTACCGAAAGATCAGTTCTTC. Protein product: CAISVGQGLPKDQFF.